One and the same sample provided the 15 T cell receptor beta chains below, sequenced in a study of monozygotic twins with inflammatory bowel disease. With the 5' RACE reads reprocessed, TCRdb shows one record per CDR3 protein and no DNA. The table lists 300,000 to 400,000 distinct CDR3 sequences, with approximately 2.4% in the top ten. The sample consisted of blood. The receptors derive from a human donor with ulcerative colitis or Crohn's disease, or a healthy co-twin of an affected twin (not recorded which).

The CDR3 region is CASSIFGSGGSSYNEQFF. This chain connects TRBV19 to TRBJ2-1; TCRdb gives TRBD1 as the D gene, but with no DNA this cannot be confirmed. The CDR3 has 18 amino acids. Looked up from germline, CDR1 is LNHDA and CDR2 is SQIVND (reference sequence).

The chain carries TRBV15 and TRBJ2-7; TCRdb designates TRBD1, a call that cannot be tested without DNA. Germline values: CDR1 LNHNV, CDR2 YYDKDF (reference sequence). The CDR3 runs to 14 residues. The CDR3 here is CATSRDSTDYEQYF.

The V call is TRBV5-6, the J call TRBJ2-7; without DNA, the TCRdb call of TRBD1 cannot be checked. Germline V gives CDR1 SGHDT, CDR2 YYEEEE. The CDR3 totals 14 residues. CDR3 protein: CASSLTGGANEQYF. Supplemented by reference TRBV5-6 and TRBJ2-7, the full variable domain reads DAGVTQSPTHLIKTRGQQVTLRCSPKSGHDTVSWYQQALGQGPQFIFQYYEEEERQRGNFPDRFSGHQFPNYSSELNVNALLLGDSALYLCASSLTGGANEQYFGPGTRLTVT.

This rearrangement joins TRBV24-1 to TRBJ2-3. This CDR3 region has 14 residues. Per germline, CDR1 KGHDR and CDR2 SFDVKD. The CDR3 protein is CATSEAGRTDTQYF.

The chain couples TRBV12-3 or TRBV12-4 to TRBJ1-2. This CDR3 has 13 amino acids. The chain's CDR3 is CASREDWDYGYTF.

V and J are TRBV4-1 and TRBJ2-1; TCRdb designates TRBD2, a call that cannot be tested without DNA. The CDR3 loop spans 13 amino acids. Germline CDR1 and CDR2: MGHRA and YSYEKL. The CDR3 reads CASSQGLPLEQFF.

The chain combines TRBV5-5 with TRBJ2-1; the TCRdb call, TRBD2, lacks DNA for checking. Germline assignment: CDR1 SGHKS and CDR2 YYEKEE (reference sequence). The CDR3 is 16 residues long. CDR3 sequence: CASRLSPTSGGDEQFF.

V gene TRBV7-3 combines with J gene TRBJ2-6. The germline V gene encodes CDR1 SGHTA and CDR2 FQGTGA. The CDR3 totals 14 residues. CDR3 region: CASSLGESTHVLTF. Together with reference TRBV7-3 and TRBJ2-6, the CDR3 gives the full variable domain: GAGVSQTPSNKVTEKGKYVELRCDPISGHTALYWYRQSLGQGPEFLIYFQGTGAADDSGLPNDRFFAVRPEGSVSTLKIQRTERGDSAVYLCASSLGESTHVLTFGAGSRLTVL.

The rearrangement links TRBV5-1 to TRBJ2-3. The CDR3 length is 13 residues. The germline V gene has CDR1 SGHRS and CDR2 YFSETQ. The CDR3 spells CASSLGRSDTQYF.

The chain has TRBV6-5 and TRBJ2-1; the TRBD1 assignment by TCRdb is unverifiable without DNA. The CDR3 is 13 amino acids. Germline CDR1 and CDR2: MNHEY and SVGAGI. The CDR3 is CASSPGQVNEQFF.

The chain employs TRBV11-2 and TRBJ1-1. The CDR3 runs to 15 residues. Germline CDR1 is SGHAT and CDR2 is FQNNGV. The CDR3 protein is CASSLFSNGLTEAFF.

The chain uses TRBV11-2 and TRBJ2-5. CDR3 size: 13 residues. Germline V gene sequence: CDR1 SGHAT, CDR2 FQNNGV. CDR3: CASSFGTETAQYF.

This chain joins TRBV7-2 and TRBJ2-5; the TCRdb call, TRBD1, lacks DNA for checking. Germline CDR1 and CDR2: SGHTA and FQGNSA. There are 16 residues in the CDR3. CDR3 loop: CASSLTPGGGSETQYF.

The chain joins TRBV5-1 to TRBJ1-4; the D gene TCRdb calls, TRBD1, cannot be checked with no DNA. The CDR3 spans 15 residues. Germline V gene data show CDR1 as SGHRS and CDR2 as YFSETQ. CDR3 protein: CASSPSPGQPEKLFF.

The chain links TRBV20-1 to TRBJ2-3; TCRdb lists TRBD2, though no DNA is available to test this call. The CDR3 has 17 amino acids. From germline, CDR1 is DFQATT and CDR2 SNEGSKA (reference sequence). The CDR3 sequence: CSARGSGTSGSTDTQYF.